Here is one T cell receptor beta chain with its context. The data derive from a study of technical replicates of blood from several donors. Sequenced by immunoSEQ multiplex PCR; TCRdb stores in-frame clones only, minus some. Of under 20,000 clones listed, just over 85% are singletons. The CDR3 contains 15 residues. The germline V gene has CDR1 SSHAT and CDR2 FNYEAQ (reference sequence). Trimming took 1 base from V and 6 from J; bases not matched to a gene: 5. The V call is TRBV7-7, the J call TRBJ2-1; 8 positions match TRBD2. The sequence came from a human donor in good health. The sequencing input was PBMCs. The DNA of the CDR3 is TGTGCCAGCAGCTTAGGAAGCGGGAGTATCAATGAGCAGTTCTTC. Its protein product is CASSLGSGSINEQFF.